This TCR beta chain came from a study of graft-versus-host responses after intestinal transplantation. Study-wide context: Recipients had transplants, and these were multivisceral, liver-intestinal, or isolated intestinal. Anti-thymocyte globulin induction preceded three to four years of tacrolimus and steroid maintenance in all recipients.

As to this clone: Its antigen is not known. The junction shows a germline mismatch at one end, possibly a read error.

Measured with immunoSEQ multiplex PCR; TCRdb has only the in-frame clones, and not every one. The sample has around 95,000 clones, about 90% seen once; the top ten hold roughly 1%. Points from the study as a whole: Graft-donor T cell macrochimerism coincided with high graft-versus-host to host-versus-graft clonal ratios in allografts. In recipient marrow, GvH clones were found, and some appeared first in ileum or blood.

The material sequenced was unstimulated CD4+ T cells sorted from spleen or lymph node cells, taken before transplant. The TCR originated in a human donor who was the organ donor for an intestinal transplant.

The CDR3 here is CASSIDLRSRLHF. CDR3 sequence (DNA): TGTGCCAGTAGTATAGATCTTAGATCACGCTTACACTTC. This chain links TRBV19 with TRBJ2-7; D not certain. The CDR3 is made up of 13 amino acids. Germline V gives CDR1 LNHDA, CDR2 SQIVND (reference sequence). Full variable domain (missing parts from reference TRBV19 and TRBJ2-7): DGGITQSPKYLFRKEGQNVTLSCEQNLNHDAMYWYRQDPGQGLRLIYYSQIVNDFQKGDIAEGYSVSREKKESFPLTVTSAQKNPTAFYLCASSIDLRSRLHFGPGTRLTVT.